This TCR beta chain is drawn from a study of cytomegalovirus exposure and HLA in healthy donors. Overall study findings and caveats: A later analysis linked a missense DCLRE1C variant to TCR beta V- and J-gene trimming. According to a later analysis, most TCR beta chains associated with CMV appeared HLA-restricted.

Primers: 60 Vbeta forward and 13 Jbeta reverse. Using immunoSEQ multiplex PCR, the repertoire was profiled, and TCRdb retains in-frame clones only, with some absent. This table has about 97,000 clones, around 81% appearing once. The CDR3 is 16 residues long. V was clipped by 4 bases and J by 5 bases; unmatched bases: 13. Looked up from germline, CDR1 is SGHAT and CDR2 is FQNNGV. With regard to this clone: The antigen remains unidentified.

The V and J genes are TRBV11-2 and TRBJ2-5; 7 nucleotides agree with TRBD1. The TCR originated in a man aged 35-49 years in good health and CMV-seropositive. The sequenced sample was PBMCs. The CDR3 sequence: CASSYRLGGRGETQYF. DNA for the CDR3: TGTGCCAGCAGCTACCGCTTAGGGGGCAGGGGGGAGACCCAGTACTTC.